This TCR beta chain was recovered during a study of blood T cell repertoires in COVID-19. In the study overall: Some COVID-19 samples were acute and others convalescent; all came from the United States, Italy and Spain. T cells, B-cell-depleted T cells, or PBMCs supplied cDNA or gDNA.

Only in-frame clones appear in the TCRdb table, and some are missing; sequencing was by immunoSEQ multiplex PCR. The table lists around 100,000 clones, 75% to 90% of them singletons, with 7.9% in the top ten. The ends were cut back, 4 bases at V and 4 bases at J, with 11 bases in the middle. The germline V gene has CDR1 LGHDT and CDR2 YNNKEL (reference sequence). This CDR3 is 14 amino acids long. The V gene is TRBV3-1 (or the pseudogene TRBV3-2), the J gene TRBJ1-3; D gene ambiguous. What was sequenced was peripheral blood. The sequence was obtained from a man in his sixties or seventies with acute or convalescent COVID-19. The CDR3 spells CASSPQSGGNTIYF. The CDR3 DNA sequence: TGTGCCAGCAGCCCTCAGTCAGGAGGAAACACCATATATTTT.